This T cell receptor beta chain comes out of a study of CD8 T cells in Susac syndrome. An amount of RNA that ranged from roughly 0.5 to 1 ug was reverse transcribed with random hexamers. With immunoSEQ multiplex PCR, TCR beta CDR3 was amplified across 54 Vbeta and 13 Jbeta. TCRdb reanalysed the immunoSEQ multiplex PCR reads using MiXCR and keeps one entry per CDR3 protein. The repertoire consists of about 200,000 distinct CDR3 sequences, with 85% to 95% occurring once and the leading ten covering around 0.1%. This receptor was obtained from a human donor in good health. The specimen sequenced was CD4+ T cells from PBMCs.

DNA of the CDR3: TGTGCCAGCAGGGAAACTGGGGCCAACGTCCTGACTTTC. Protein sequence: CASRETGANVLTF. This chain uses TRBV12-3 or TRBV12-4 with TRBJ2-6; D gene uncertain. Trimming stripped 6 bases from V and 2 bases from J, with 5 bases between. The CDR3 runs 13 residues.